Each of the 23 T cell receptor beta chains below was sequenced from the same sample in a study of blood T cell repertoires in COVID-19. Assay used: immunoSEQ multiplex PCR; TCRdb lists only in-frame clones, some missing. The data show over 130,000 clones, 70% to 90% seen once. Material for sequencing was peripheral blood. All receptors come from a human donor in a cohort sampled during active COVID-19.

J is TRBJ2-7 and V is TRBV3-1 (or the pseudogene TRBV3-2); 12 bases line up with TRBD2. V was clipped by 7 bases and J by 3 bases; unmatched bases: 10. Germline V gene data show CDR1 as LGHDT and CDR2 as YNNKEL (reference sequence). This CDR3 region has 16 residues. CDR3 residues: CASTRKLAGGSYEQYF. For the CDR3, the DNA is TGTGCCAGCACCCGAAAGCTAGCGGGGGGGAGCTACGAGCAGTACTTC.

The chain uses TRBV5-1 and TRBJ2-1; D might be TRBD1 (6 bases). V lost 4 bases to trimming and J lost 0 bases, with 11 bases between them. Germline V CDR1 and CDR2: SGHRS, YFSETQ. This CDR3 has 15 amino acids. The CDR3 here is CASSLGGPSYNEQFF. The CDR3 nucleotides read TGCGCCAGCAGCCTAGGGGGTCCCTCCTACAATGAGCAGTTCTTC.

This clone was recorded once. This chain uses TRBV19 with TRBJ1-4; D ambiguous. The germline gives CDR1 LNHDA, CDR2 SQIVND (reference sequence). Trimming pared 3 bases from V and 1 base from J, leaving 3 bases between. The CDR3 sequence is 13 residues long. The CDR3 sequence: CASSIQTNEKLFF. The DNA for the CDR3 is TGTGCCAGTAGTATCCAAACTAATGAAAAACTGTTTTTT.

The genes are TRBV5-4 and TRBJ2-3; possibly TRBD2 for D (6 bases). Trimming left V 1 base short and J 4 bases short, with 10 bases between. Germline V gene sequence: CDR1 SGHNT, CDR2 YYREEE (reference sequence). The CDR3 is 14 residues long. CDR3 bases: TGTGCCAGCAGCTTGAGATCGGGAGCAGATACGCAGTATTTT. It yields the protein CASSLRSGADTQYF.

As regards this clone: The conserved closing phenylalanine or tryptophan is absent in this CDR3, likely reflecting a read error. The limits of the CDR3 on the DNA are not certain, so only TCRdb's listed CDR3 is given. This sequence joins TRBV14 and TRBJ2-7; TRBD1, the table's D call, lacks a check against the DNA. Germline CDR1 reads SGHDN; CDR2 reads FVKESK. The CDR3 contains 13 residues when both ends are counted. CDR3 loop: CASSQGETGFKYL.

This clone was detected once. The chain recombines TRBV18 with TRBJ2-1, with D unresolved. Germline V gene sequence: CDR1 KGHSH, CDR2 LQKENI. V was shortened by 3 bases and J by 8 bases, with 11 bases between the two germline ends. This CDR3 has 13 amino acids. CDR3 nucleotide sequence: TGTGCCAGCTCACCCGAGTCTAGACATGAGCAGTTCTTC. This translates into CASSPESRHEQFF.

This chain uses TRBV5-5 with TRBJ2-5; 7 nucleotides match TRBD2. J lost 4 bases, V lost 5 bases, and 8 bases had no gene match. Germline V gene data show CDR1 as SGHKS and CDR2 as YYEKEE (reference sequence). The CDR3 contains 14 residues. The DNA of the CDR3 is TGTGCCAGCAGGCCTTTGGGAGGGAGAGAGACCCAGTACTTC. Amino acids: CASRPLGGRETQYF.

This chain links TRBV6-2 or TRBV6-3 with TRBJ1-3; D uncertain. The CDR3 has 15 amino acids. Germline values: CDR1 MNHEY, CDR2 SVGEGT. Trimming took off 5 bases at V and 0 bases at J, with 11 bases between the two ends. DNA for the CDR3: TGTGCCAGCAGTAGACCCTCGGGCTCTGGAAACACCATATATTTT. It yields the protein CASSRPSGSGNTIYF.

V usage is TRBV5-4 and J usage is TRBJ2-7, with 10 bases lining up with TRBD1. With 3 bases clipped from V and 6 bases from J, the junction kept 6 bases outside the gene matches. The V gene's germline CDR1 is SGHNT and CDR2 YYREEE (reference sequence). There are 14 residues in the CDR3. CDR3 loop: CASSSNGQGGEQYF. The CDR3 DNA is TGTGCCAGCAGCTCCAACGGACAGGGGGGCGAGCAGTACTTC.

This clone occurred a few times. The chain employs TRBV7-9 and TRBJ2-7; 7 bases agree with TRBD1. Per the germline V gene, CDR1 is SEHNR and CDR2 is FQNEAQ (reference sequence). The CDR3 spans 15 residues. J lost 0 bases, V lost 4 bases, and 6 bases had no gene match. Written as DNA, the CDR3 is TGTGCCAGCAGCTCCGACAGGGATGTCTCCTACGAGCAGTACTTC. This translates into CASSSDRDVSYEQYF.

The gene calls are TRBV5-1 and TRBJ2-6, with 9 positions matching TRBD1. The germline CDR1 and CDR2 sequences are SGHRS and YFSETQ. The CDR3 runs to 17 residues. The ends lost 4 bases at V and 0 bases at J; junction bases unmatched: 5. The CDR3 region has the DNA TGCGCCAGCAGCCTCGGGACAGGGAGCTCTGGGGCCAACGTCCTGACTTTC. Residues: CASSLGTGSSGANVLTF.

The J gene is TRBJ1-2, the V gene TRBV9; unclear D gene. CDR1 and CDR2 from the germline V gene are SGDLS and YYNGEE. The CDR3 is made up of 12 amino acids. Deletions cut 4 bases from V and 7 bases from J, with 11 bases between. The CDR3 protein is CASSSPGFGYTF. The CDR3 region has the DNA TGTGCCAGCAGCTCCCCAGGCTTTGGCTACACCTTC.

This rearrangement joins TRBV5-1 to TRBJ2-5, with a tentative D call TRBD1 (6 bases). Germline CDR1 SGHRS, CDR2 YFSETQ. Trimming pared 1 base from V and 5 bases from J, leaving 15 bases between. This CDR3 has 15 amino acids. The CDR3 DNA follows: TGCGCCAGCAGCTTGACAGGGATCGGTAGGGAGACCCAGTACTTC. Translated, it gives CASSLTGIGRETQYF.

This clone was seen a few times. The rearrangement uses TRBV6-2 or TRBV6-3 and TRBJ1-1; TRBD1 aligns across 7 bases. The V and J ends lost 2 bases and 1 base, in that order; junction bases with no gene match: 1. The CDR3 spans 14 residues. Germline CDR1 reads MNHEY; CDR2 reads SVGEGT. The DNA for the CDR3 is TGTGCCAGCAGTTACGGGACAGCGAACACTGAAGCTTTCTTT. Its protein is CASSYGTANTEAFF.

The V gene is TRBV2, the J gene TRBJ2-7; 9 positions match TRBD1. Trimming took 6 bases from V and 4 from J; bases not matched to a gene: 7. The CDR3 extends over 14 amino acids. Germline V gene sequence: CDR1 SNHLY, CDR2 FYNNEI. CDR3 coding DNA: TGTGCCAGCAGCGACCGGGACAGGGTATACGAGCAGTACTTC. Amino acid sequence: CASSDRDRVYEQYF.

This chain connects TRBV3-1 (or the pseudogene TRBV3-2) to TRBJ1-1; possibly TRBD1 for D (5 bases). CDR3 length equals 12 residues. Trimming shortened V by 4 bases and J by 10 bases, and 13 bases separated the two germline ends. The germline gives CDR1 LGHDT, CDR2 YNNKEL (reference sequence). This CDR3 reads CASSPYGRGAFF. In DNA form, the CDR3 reads TGTGCCAGCAGCCCTTATGGGAGGGGAGCTTTCTTT.

V usage is TRBV19 and J usage is TRBJ1-6, with 10 bases aligning to TRBD1. Per the germline V gene, CDR1 is LNHDA and CDR2 is SQIVND (reference sequence). J gave up 10 bases and V 5 bases, and 11 bases lay outside the gene matches. The CDR3 is 16 residues long. CDR3 amino acids: CASSFFPGTGVSPLHF. The DNA for the CDR3 is TGTGCCAGTAGTTTCTTTCCCGGGACAGGGGTCTCACCCCTCCACTTT.

J is TRBJ1-2 and V is TRBV10-3, with 9 bases fitting TRBD1. CDR1 and CDR2 (germline): ENHRY, SYGVKD. The trim removed 5 bases at V and 7 bases at J, leaving 8 bases unmatched. CDR3 length: 14 amino acids. Here the CDR3 reads CAISPGQGVGGYTF. The CDR3 nucleotides read TGTGCCATCAGTCCGGGACAGGGAGTGGGTGGCTACACCTTC.

This clone was recorded only once. This rearrangement joins TRBV7-2 to TRBJ1-2; no clear D. CDR1 SGHTA and CDR2 FQGNSA come from the germline V gene. V gave up 1 base and J gave up 0 bases, with 9 bases separating them. The length of the CDR3 is 15 residues. The CDR3 DNA reads TGTGCCAGCAGCTTAGGTTGGAGTACTAACTATGGCTACACCTTC. This sequence encodes CASSLGWSTNYGYTF.

V gene TRBV18 combines with J gene TRBJ1-1, with 7 bases matching TRBD1. The ends lost 6 bases at V and 0 bases at J; junction bases unmatched: 4. In germline, CDR1 is KGHSH, CDR2 LQKENI. The CDR3 has 14 amino acids. CDR3 coding DNA: TGTGCCAGCTCCCCGGGGACAGTGAACACTGAAGCTTTCTTT. This sequence encodes CASSPGTVNTEAFF.

This clone has just a few counts. The chain carries TRBV10-3 and TRBJ1-1; D may be TRBD1 (6 bases). This CDR3 comprises 14 residues. Between the trimmed V and J ends, which lost 7 bases and 3 bases, there was a span of 15 bases. The germline CDR1 and CDR2 sequences are ENHRY and SYGVKD. CDR3 sequence: CAITSGGRDTEAFF. CDR3 bases: TGTGCCATCACATCGGGGGGGCGCGACACTGAAGCTTTCTTT.

V gene TRBV4-1 combines with J gene TRBJ2-7; TRBD2 might be the D (5 bases). Trimming left V 8 bases short and J 3 bases short, with 14 bases between. The CDR3 contains 13 residues. Germline CDR1 reads MGHRA; CDR2 reads YSYEKL. This CDR3 is CASGETESYEQYF. The CDR3 coding sequence is TGCGCCAGCGGGGAGACGGAGAGCTACGAGCAGTACTTC.

The V and J genes are TRBV7-2 and TRBJ1-1; 8 nucleotides match TRBD1. Per the germline V gene, CDR1 is SGHTA and CDR2 is FQGNSA. Trimming took 7 bases from V and 5 from J; bases not matched to a gene: 9. The CDR3 sequence is 14 residues long. The CDR3 nucleotides read TGTGCCAGCATCGCCGACAGGGGCAGGACTGAAGCTTTCTTT. This encodes CASIADRGRTEAFF.